The entry below gives a single T cell receptor (beta chain) sequence along with its context. Original handling: How many nucleated cells were present was estimated from reference gene primer amplification. The method was immunoSEQ multiplex PCR; TCRdb's version includes in-frame clones alone and lacks a portion of them. From that table come the V and J calls and clone size; the DNA was used to work out D and trimming. The sample consists of about 320,000 clones, around 88% of them appearing once. This specimen belongs to a study of blood T cell repertoires in COVID-19. Study details: Sources were T cells, B-cell-depleted T cells, or PBMCs; the material itself was cDNA or gDNA.

V lost 0 bases, J lost 5 bases, and 6 bases stayed unmatched. Per germline, CDR1 LNHNV and CDR2 YYDKDF (reference sequence). There are 15 residues in the CDR3. Seattle enrolled patients during active infection and tracked them longitudinally. The origin of this receptor is a woman aged 30 to 39 with COVID-19, enrolled during active disease. The sample comprised peripheral blood. V gene TRBV15 combines with J gene TRBJ1-1; 7 bases map to TRBD1. The CDR3 spells CATSRDSRGRTEAFF. CDR3 coding DNA: TGTGCCACCAGCAGAGATTCTAGGGGGCGGACTGAAGCTTTCTTT. Using reference TRBV15 and TRBJ1-1 for the parts outside the CDR3, the full variable domain is DAMVIQNPRYQVTQFGKPVTLSCSQTLNHNVMYWYQQKSSQAPKLLFHYYDKDFNNEADTPDNFQSRRPNTSFCFLDIRSPGLGDTAMYLCATSRDSRGRTEAFFGQGTRLTVV.